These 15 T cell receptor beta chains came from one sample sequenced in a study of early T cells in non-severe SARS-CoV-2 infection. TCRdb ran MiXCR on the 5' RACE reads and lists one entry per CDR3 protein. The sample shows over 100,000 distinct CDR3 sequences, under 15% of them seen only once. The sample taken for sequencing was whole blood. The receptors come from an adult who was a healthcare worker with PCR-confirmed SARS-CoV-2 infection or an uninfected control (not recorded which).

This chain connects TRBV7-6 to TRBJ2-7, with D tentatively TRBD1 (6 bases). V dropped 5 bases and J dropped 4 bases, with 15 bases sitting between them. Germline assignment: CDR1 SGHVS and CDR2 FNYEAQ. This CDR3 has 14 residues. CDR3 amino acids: CASSPEDSRYEQYF. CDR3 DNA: TGTGCCAGCAGCCCGGAGGACAGCCGATACGAGCAGTACTTC.

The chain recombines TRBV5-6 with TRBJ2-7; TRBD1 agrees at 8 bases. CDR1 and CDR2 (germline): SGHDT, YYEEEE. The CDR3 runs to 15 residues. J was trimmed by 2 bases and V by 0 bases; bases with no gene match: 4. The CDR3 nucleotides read TGTGCCAGCAGCTTGGTTCCAGGGGGCCCCTACGAGCAGTACTTC. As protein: CASSLVPGGPYEQYF.

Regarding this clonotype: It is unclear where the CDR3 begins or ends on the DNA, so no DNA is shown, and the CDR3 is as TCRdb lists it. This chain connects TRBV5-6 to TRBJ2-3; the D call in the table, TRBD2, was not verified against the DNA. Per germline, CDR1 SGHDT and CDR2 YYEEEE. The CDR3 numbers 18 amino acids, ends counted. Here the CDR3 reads CASSPRGLWPARQIRSIF.

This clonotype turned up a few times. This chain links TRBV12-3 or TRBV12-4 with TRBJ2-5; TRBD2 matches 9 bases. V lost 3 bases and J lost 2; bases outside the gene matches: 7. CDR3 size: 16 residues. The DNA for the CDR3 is TGTGCCAGCAGTTTTGGACTAGCGAAAATTCAAGAGACCCAGTACTTC. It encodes CASSFGLAKIQETQYF.

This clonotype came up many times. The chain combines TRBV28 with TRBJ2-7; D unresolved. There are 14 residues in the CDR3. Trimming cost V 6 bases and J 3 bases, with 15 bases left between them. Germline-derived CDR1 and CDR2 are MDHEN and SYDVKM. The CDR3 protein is CASRAGKQHYEQYF. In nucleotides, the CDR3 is TGTGCCAGCAGAGCAGGCAAACAGCACTACGAGCAGTACTTC.

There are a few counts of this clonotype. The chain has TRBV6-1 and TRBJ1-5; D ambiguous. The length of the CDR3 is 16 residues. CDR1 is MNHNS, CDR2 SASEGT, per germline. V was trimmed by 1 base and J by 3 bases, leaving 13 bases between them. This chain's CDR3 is CASSEDIRADNQPQHF. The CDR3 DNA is TGTGCCAGCAGTGAAGATATTAGGGCAGACAATCAGCCCCAGCATTTT.

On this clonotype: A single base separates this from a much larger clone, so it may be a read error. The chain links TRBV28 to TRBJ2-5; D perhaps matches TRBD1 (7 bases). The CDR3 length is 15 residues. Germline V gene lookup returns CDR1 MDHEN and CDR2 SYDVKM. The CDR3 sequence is CASHSRQGNRETEYF. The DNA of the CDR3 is TGTGCCAGCCACTCCCGACAGGGCAATCGGGAGACCGAGTACTTC.

DNA for the CDR3: TGTGCCAGCTCACCGCCGGGACTGGGAACCGGGGAGCTGTTTTTT. Translated, it gives CASSPPGLGTGELFF. The chain uses TRBV18 and TRBJ2-2; tentative D call: TRBD2 (6 bases). The V end lost 3 bases, the J end lost 5 bases, and 13 bases lay between the germline ends. This CDR3 comprises 15 residues. The germline CDR1 and CDR2 sequences are KGHSH and LQKENI.

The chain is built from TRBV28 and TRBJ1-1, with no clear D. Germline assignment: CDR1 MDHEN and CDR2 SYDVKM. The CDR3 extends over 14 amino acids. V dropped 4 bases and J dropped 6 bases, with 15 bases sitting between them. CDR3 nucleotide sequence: TGTGCCAGCAGTTCATATCTCGGGAAGGCTGAAGCTTTCTTT. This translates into CASSSYLGKAEAFF.

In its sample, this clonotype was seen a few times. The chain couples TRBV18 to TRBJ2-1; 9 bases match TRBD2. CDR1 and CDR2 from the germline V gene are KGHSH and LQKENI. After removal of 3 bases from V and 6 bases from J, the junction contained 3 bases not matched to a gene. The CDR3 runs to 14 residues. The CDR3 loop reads CASSPTSGANEQFF. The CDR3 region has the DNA TGTGCCAGCTCACCGACTAGCGGAGCCAATGAGCAGTTCTTC.

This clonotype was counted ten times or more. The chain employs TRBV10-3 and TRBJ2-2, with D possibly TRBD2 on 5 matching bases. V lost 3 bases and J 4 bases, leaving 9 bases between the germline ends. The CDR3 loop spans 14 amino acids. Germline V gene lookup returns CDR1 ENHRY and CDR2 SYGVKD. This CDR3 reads CAISERGSTGELFF. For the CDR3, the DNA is TGTGCCATCAGTGAACGAGGGAGCACCGGGGAGCTGTTTTTT.

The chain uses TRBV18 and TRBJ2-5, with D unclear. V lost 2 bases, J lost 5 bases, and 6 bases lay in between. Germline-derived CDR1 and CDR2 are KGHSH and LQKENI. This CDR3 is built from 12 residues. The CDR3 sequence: CASSPSPETQYF. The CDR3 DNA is TGTGCCAGCTCACCATCCCCGGAGACCCAGTACTTC.

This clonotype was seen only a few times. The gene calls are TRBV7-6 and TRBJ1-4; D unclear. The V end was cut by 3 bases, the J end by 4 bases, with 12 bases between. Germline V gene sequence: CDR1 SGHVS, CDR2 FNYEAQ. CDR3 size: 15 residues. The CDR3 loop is CASSFSGEDNEKLFF. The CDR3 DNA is TGTGCCAGCAGCTTTTCTGGAGAGGATAATGAAAAACTGTTTTTT. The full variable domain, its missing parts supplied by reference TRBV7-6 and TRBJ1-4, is GAGVSQSPRYKVTKRGQDVALRCDPISGHVSLYWYRQALGQGPEFLTYFNYEAQQDKSGLPNDRFSAERPEGSISTLTIQRTEQRDSAMYRCASSFSGEDNEKLFFGSGTQLSVL.

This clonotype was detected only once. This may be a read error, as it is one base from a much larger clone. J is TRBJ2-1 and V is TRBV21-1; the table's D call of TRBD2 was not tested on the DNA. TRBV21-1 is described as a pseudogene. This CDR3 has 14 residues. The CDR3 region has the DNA TGTGTCAGCAGCAACGGCCCGCTGAACGATGAGCAGTTCTTC. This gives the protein CVSSNGPLNDEQFF.

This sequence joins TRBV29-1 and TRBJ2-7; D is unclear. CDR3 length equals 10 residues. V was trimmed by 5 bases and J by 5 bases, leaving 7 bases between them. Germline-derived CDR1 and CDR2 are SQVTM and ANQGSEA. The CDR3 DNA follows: TGCAGCGTTTCCGATCACGAGCAGTACTTC. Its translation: CSVSDHEQYF.